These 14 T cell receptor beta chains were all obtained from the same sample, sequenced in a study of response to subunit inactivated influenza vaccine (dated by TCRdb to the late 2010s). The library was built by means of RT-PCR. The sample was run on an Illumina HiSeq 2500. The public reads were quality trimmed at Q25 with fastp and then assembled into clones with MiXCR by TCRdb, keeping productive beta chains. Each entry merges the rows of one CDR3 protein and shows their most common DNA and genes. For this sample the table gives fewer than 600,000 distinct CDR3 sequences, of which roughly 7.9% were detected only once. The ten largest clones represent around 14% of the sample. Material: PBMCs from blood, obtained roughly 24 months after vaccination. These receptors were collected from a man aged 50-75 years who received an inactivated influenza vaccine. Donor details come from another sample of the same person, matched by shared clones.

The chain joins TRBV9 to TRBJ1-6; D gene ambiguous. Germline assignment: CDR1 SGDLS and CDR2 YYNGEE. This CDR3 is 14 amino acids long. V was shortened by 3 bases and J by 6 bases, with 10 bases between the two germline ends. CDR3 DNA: TGTGCCAGCAGCGAAGGACCGGCTAATTCACCCCTCCACTTT. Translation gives CASSEGPANSPLHF.

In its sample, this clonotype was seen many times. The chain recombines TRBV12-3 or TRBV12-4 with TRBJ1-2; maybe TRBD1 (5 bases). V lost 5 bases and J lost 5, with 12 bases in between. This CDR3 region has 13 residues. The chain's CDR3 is CASSPDSTYGYTF. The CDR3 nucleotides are TGTGCCAGCAGTCCCGACAGTACTTATGGCTACACCTTC.

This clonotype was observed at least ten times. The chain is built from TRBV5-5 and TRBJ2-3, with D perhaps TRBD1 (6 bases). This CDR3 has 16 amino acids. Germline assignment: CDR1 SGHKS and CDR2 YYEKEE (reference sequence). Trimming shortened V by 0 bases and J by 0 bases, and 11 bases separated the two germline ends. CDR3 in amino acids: CASSLGWGRSTDTQYF. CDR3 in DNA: TGTGCCAGCAGCTTGGGTTGGGGGCGCAGCACAGATACGCAGTATTTT.

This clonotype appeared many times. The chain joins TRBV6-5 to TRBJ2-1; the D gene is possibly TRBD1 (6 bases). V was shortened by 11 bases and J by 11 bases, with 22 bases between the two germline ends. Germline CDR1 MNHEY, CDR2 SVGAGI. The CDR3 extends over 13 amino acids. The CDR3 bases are TGTGCCTCGAGGACAGACCTAGTTAGCCAGCAGTTCTTC. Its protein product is CASRTDLVSQQFF.

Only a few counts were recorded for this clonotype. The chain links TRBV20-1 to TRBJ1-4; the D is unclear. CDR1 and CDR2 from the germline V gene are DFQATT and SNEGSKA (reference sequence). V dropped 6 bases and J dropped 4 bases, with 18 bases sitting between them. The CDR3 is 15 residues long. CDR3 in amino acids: CSALDPQTSNEKLFF. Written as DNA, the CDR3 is TGCAGTGCCCTGGACCCCCAGACCAGTAATGAAAAACTGTTTTTT.

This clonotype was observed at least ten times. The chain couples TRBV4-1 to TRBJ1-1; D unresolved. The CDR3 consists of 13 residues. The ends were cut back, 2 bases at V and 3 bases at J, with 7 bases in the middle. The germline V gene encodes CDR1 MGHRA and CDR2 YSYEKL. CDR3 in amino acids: CASSQFGDTEAFF. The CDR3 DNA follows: TGCGCCAGCAGCCAATTCGGGGACACTGAAGCTTTCTTT.

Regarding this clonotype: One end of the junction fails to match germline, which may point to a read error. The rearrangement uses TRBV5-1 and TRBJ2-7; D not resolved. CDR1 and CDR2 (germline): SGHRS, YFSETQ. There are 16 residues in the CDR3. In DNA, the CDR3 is TGCGCCAGCAGCTTGGCGGGTAGGATCGTTGCGGACGAGCGGTACTTC. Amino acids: CASSLAGRIVADERYF.

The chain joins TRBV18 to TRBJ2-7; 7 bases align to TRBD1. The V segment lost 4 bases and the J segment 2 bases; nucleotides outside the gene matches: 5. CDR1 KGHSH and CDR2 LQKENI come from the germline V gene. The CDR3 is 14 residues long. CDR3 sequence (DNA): TGTGCCAGCTCACAGGGACAGCGAGCCTACGAGCAGTACTTC. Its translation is CASSQGQRAYEQYF. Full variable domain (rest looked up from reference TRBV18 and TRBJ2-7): NAGVMQNPRHLVRRRGQEARLRCSPMKGHSHVYWYRQLPEEGLKFMVYLQKENIIDESGMPKERFSAEFPKEGPSILRIQQVVRGDSAAYFCASSQGQRAYEQYFGPGTRLTVT.

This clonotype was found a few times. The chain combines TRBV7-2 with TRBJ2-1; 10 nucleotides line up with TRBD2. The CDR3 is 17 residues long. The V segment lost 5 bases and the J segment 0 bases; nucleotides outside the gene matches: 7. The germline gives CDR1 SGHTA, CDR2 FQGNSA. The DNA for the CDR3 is TGTGCCAGCAGCAGGAGGACTAGCGGTATCTCCTACAATGAGCAGTTCTTC. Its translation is CASSRRTSGISYNEQFF. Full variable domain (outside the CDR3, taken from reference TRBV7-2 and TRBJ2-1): GAGVSQSPSNKVTEKGKDVELRCDPISGHTALYWYRQSLGQGLEFLIYFQGNSAPDKSGLPSDRFSAERTGGSVSTLTIQRTQQEDSAVYLCASSRRTSGISYNEQFFGPGTRLTVL.

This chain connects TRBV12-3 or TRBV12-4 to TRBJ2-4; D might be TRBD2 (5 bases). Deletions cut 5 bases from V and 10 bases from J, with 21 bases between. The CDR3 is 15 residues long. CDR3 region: CASSLDSPHTGIQYF. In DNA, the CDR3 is TGTGCCAGCAGTCTGGATTCGCCGCACACGGGGATTCAGTACTTC.

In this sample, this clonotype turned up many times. The CDR3 nucleotides are TGCAGTGCCCGAGGGCAGGGGAACACCGGGGAGCTGTTTTTT. It is translated as CSARGQGNTGELFF. The chain combines TRBV20-1 with TRBJ2-2; D might be TRBD1 or TRBD2, each matching 5 bases. Germline V gene sequence: CDR1 DFQATT, CDR2 SNEGSKA (reference sequence). The V end was cut by 6 bases, the J end by 1 base, with 12 bases between. The CDR3 is 14 residues long.

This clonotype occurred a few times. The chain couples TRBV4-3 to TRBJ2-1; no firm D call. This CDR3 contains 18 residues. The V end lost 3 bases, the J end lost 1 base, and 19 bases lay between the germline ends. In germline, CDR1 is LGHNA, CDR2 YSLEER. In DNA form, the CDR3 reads TGCGCCAGCAGCCATTCGGACCCTTTTACTCGTTCCTACAATGAGCAGTTCTTC. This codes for CASSHSDPFTRSYNEQFF.

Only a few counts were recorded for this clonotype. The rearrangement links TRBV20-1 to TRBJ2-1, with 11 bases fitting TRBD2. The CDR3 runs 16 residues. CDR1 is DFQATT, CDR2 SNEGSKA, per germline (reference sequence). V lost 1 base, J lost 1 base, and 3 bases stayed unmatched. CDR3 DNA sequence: TGCAGTGCTAGAGTGTCTAGCGGGGGGTCCTACAATGAGCAGTTCTTC. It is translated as CSARVSSGGSYNEQFF.

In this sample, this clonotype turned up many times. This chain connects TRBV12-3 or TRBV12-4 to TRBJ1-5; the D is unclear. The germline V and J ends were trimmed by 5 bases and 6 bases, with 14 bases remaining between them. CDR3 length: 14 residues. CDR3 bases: TGTGCCAGCAGTAGGTCGGGGTCTCCTCAGCCCCAGCATTTT. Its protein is CASSRSGSPQPQHF.